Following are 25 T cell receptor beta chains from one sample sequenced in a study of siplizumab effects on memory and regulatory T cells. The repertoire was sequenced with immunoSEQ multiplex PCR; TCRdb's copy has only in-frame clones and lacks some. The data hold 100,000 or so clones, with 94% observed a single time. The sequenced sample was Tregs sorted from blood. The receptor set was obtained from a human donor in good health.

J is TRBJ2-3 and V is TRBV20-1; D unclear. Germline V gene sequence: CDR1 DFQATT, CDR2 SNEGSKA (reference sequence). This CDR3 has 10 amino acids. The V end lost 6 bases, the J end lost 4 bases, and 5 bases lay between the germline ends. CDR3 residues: CSAQADTQYF. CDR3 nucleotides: TGCAGTGCCCAAGCAGATACGCAGTATTTT.

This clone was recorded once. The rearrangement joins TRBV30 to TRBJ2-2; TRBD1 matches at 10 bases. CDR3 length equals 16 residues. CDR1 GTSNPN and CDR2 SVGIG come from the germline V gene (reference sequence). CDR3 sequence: CARGQGFGPNTGELFF. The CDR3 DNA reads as TGTGCAAGGGGACAGGGGTTTGGTCCGAACACCGGGGAGCTGTTTTTT.

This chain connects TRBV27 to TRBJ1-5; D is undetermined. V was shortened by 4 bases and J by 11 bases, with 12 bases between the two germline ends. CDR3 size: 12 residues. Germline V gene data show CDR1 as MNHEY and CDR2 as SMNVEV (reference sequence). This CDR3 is CASSSGGQAQHF. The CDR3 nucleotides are TGTGCCAGCAGTTCCGGAGGGCAGGCCCAGCATTTT.

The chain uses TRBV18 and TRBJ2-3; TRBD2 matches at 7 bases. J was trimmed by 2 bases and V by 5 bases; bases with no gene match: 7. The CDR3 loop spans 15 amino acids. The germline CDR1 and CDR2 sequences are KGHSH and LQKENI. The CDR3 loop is CASSSRDYSTDTQYF. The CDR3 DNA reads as TGTGCCAGCTCATCTCGGGACTACTCCACAGATACGCAGTATTTT.

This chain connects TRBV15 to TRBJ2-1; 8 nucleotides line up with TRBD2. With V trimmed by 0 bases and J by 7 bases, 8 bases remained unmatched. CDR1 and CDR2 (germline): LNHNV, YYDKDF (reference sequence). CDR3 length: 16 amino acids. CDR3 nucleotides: TGTGCCACCAGCAGAGATCTAAGCGGGAGAACAAATGAGCAGTTCTTC. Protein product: CATSRDLSGRTNEQFF.

CDR3 in amino acids: CAISENPGLVLHNEQFF. CDR3 nucleotide sequence: TGTGCCATCAGTGAAAATCCGGGACTAGTTCTTCACAATGAGCAGTTCTTC. This chain connects TRBV10-3 to TRBJ2-1, with 8 nucleotides matching TRBD2. The CDR3 has 17 amino acids. The ends lost 3 bases at V and 5 bases at J; junction bases unmatched: 12. Germline V CDR1 and CDR2: ENHRY, SYGVKD.

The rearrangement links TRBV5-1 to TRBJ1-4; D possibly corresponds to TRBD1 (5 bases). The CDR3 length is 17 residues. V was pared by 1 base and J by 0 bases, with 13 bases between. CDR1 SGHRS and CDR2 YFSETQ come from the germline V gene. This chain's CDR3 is CASSLLGLGATNEKLFF. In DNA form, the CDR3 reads TGCGCCAGCAGCTTGCTTGGGTTGGGGGCAACTAATGAAAAACTGTTTTTT.

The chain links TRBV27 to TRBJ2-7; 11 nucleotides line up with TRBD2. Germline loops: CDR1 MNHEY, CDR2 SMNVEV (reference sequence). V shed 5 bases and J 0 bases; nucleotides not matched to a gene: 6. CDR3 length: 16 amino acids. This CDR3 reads CASSPGLAEVSYEQYF. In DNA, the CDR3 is TGTGCCAGCAGTCCGGGACTAGCGGAGGTCTCCTACGAGCAGTACTTC.

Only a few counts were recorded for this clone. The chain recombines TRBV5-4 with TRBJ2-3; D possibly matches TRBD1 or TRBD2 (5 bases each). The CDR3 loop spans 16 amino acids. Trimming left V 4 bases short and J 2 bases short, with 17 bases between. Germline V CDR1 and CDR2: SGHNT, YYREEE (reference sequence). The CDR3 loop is CASSPFPGTFTDTQYF. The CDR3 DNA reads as TGTGCCAGCAGCCCTTTCCCGGGGACCTTCACAGATACGCAGTATTTT.

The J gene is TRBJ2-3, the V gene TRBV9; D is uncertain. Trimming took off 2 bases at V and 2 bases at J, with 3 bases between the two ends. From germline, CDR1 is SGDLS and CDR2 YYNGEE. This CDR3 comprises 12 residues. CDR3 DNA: TGTGCCAGCAGCGTGATCACAGATACGCAGTATTTT. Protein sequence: CASSVITDTQYF.

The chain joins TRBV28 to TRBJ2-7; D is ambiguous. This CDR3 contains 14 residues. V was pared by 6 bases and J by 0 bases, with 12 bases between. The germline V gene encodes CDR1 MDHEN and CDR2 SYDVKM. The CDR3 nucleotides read TGTGCCAGCAGCTACGGACCGTCCTCCTACGAGCAGTACTTC. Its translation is CASSYGPSSYEQYF.

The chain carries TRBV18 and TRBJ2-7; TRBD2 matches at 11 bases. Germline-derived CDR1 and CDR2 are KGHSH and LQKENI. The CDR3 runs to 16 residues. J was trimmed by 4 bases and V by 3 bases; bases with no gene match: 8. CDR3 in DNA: TGTGCCAGCTCACCCCGGAGACTAGCGGGACTATACGAGCAGTACTTC. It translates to CASSPRRLAGLYEQYF.

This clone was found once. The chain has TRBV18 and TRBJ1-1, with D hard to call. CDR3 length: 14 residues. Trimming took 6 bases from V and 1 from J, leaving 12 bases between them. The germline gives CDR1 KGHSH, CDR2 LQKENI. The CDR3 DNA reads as TGTGCCAGCTCCGCGCTCCGGTCGAACACTGAAGCTTTCTTT. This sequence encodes CASSALRSNTEAFF.

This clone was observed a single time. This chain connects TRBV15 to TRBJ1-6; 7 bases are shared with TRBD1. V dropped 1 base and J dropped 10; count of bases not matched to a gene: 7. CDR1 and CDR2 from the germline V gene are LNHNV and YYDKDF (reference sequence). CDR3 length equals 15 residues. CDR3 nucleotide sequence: TGTGCCACCAGCAGAGTGGACAGGTGGGACTCACCCCTCCACTTT. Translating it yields CATSRVDRWDSPLHF.

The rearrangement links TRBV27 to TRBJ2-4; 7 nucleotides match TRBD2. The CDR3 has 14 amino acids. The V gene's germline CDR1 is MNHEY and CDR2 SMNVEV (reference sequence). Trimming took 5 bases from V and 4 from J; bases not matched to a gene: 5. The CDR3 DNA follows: TGTGCCAGCAGTCCGGGACTACGGAAAAACATTCAGTACTTC. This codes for CASSPGLRKNIQYF.

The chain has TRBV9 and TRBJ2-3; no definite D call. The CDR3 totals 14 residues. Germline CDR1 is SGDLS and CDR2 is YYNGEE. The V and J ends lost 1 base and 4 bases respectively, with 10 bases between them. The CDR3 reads CASSVSLPPDTQYF. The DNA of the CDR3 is TGTGCCAGCAGCGTAAGTCTTCCACCAGATACGCAGTATTTT.

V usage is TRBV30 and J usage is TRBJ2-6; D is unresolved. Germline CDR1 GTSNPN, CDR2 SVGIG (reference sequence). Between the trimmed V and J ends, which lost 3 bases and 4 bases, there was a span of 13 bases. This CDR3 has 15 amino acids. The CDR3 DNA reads TGTGCCTGGAGAGGGATCCTCTTGGGGGCCAACGTCCTGACTTTC. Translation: CAWRGILLGANVLTF.

CDR3 amino acids: CASQRGSLNEQFF. CDR3 bases: TGTGCCAGTCAGAGGGGCTCTCTTAATGAGCAGTTCTTC. V and J are TRBV19 and TRBJ2-1; D is perhaps TRBD1 or TRBD2 (5 bases each). V was trimmed by 8 bases and J by 7 bases, leaving 15 bases between them. The CDR3 is 13 residues long. Looked up from germline, CDR1 is LNHDA and CDR2 is SQIVND (reference sequence).

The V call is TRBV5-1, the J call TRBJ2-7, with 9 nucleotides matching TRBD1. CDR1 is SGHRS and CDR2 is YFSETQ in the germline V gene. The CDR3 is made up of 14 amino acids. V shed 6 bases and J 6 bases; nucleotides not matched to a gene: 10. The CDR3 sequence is CASTRAETGGEQYF. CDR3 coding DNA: TGCGCCAGCACCCGGGCCGAGACAGGGGGCGAGCAGTACTTC.

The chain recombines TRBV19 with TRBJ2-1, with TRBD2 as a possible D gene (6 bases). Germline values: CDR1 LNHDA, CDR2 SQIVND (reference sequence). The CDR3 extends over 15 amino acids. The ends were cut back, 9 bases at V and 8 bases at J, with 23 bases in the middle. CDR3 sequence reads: CASGKLSGPVHEQFF. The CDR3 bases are TGTGCCAGCGGGAAGTTGAGCGGGCCCGTCCATGAGCAGTTCTTC.

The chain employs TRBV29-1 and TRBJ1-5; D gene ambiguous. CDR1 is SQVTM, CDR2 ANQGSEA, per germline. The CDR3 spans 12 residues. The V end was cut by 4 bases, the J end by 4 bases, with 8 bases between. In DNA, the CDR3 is TGCAGCGTTGGGTCCCTAAATCAGCCCCAGCATTTT. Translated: CSVGSLNQPQHF.

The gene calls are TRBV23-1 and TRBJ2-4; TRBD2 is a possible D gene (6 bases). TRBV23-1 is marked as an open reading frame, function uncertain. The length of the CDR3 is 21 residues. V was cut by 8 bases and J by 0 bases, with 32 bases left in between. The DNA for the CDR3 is TGCGCCAGCCCGAGTGCGGACTTCCATGGACTATCTGACCTAGCCAAAAACATTCAGTACTTC. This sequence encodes CASPSADFHGLSDLAKNIQYF.

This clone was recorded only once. CDR3 bases: TGTGCCAGCAGTGGCAAGAAGTGGGGACTAGCGGGAAGAACCTACAATGAGCAGTTCTTC. Translation gives CASSGKKWGLAGRTYNEQFF. The chain couples TRBV6-1 to TRBJ2-1, with TRBD2 identical over 13 bases. Per germline, CDR1 MNHNS and CDR2 SASEGT. The CDR3 loop spans 20 amino acids. V lost 4 bases and J lost 2; bases outside the gene matches: 14.

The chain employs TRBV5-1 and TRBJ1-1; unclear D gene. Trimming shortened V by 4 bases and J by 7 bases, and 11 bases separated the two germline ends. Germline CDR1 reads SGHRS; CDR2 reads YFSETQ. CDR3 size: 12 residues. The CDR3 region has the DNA TGCGCCAGCAGCAACGGTGGGGTTGAAGCTTTCTTT. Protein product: CASSNGGVEAFF. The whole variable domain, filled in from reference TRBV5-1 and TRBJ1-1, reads KAGVTQTPRYLIKTRGQQVTLSCSPISGHRSVSWYQQTPGQGLQFLFEYFSETQRNKGNFPGRFSGRQFSNSRSEMNVSTLELGDSALYLCASSNGGVEAFFGQGTRLTVV.

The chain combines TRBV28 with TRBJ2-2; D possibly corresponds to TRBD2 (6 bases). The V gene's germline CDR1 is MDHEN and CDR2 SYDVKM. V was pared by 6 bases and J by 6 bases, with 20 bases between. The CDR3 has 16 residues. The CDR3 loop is CASRYSGEMFSGELFF. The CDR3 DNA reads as TGTGCCAGCAGATACTCGGGGGAGATGTTTTCCGGGGAGCTGTTTTTT.